A selection of T cell receptor beta chains follows, all from one sample in a study of T cells in localized non-small cell lung cancer. Repertoires were generated with immunoSEQ multiplex PCR, while TCRdb's copy carries only in-frame clones and drops some. This sample has around 29,000 clones, with 88% found just once. The source material was peripheral blood, sampled before any cancer treatment. These receptor sequences come from a female donor older than 55 with stage III squamous cell lung carcinoma. Both conserved end residues are part of each CDR3. A D gene is named only where the DNA matches it firmly. Clone sizes are given selectively: once, few, many, or a class where the clone is expanded.

TRBD1	TRBJ1-4	-	TRBV5-1	TGCGCCAGCAGCCCACAGGGGGCGGAAGAAAAACTGTTTTTT	CASSPQGAEEKLFF
-	TRBJ2-5	-	TRBV7-2	TGTGCCAGCAGCTTAGCGGGGAAAGAGACCCAGTACTTC	CASSLAGKETQYF
TRBD2	TRBJ2-7	-	TRBV5-1	TGCGCCAGCAGCTCCGATTTAGCGGGAGGCTACGAGCAGTACTTC	CASSSDLAGGYEQYF
-	TRBJ2-5	-	TRBV6-6	TGTGCCAGCAGTTTTCCGGGACCGCAAGAGACCCAGTACTTC	CASSFPGPQETQYF
-	TRBJ1-2	-	TRBV9	TGTGCCAGCAGCGGAGTAGTAGCTAACTATGGCTACACCTTC	CASSGVVANYGYTF
TRBD1	TRBJ2-6	-	TRBV2	TGTGCCAGCGGGACAGGGCAAGCCGGGGCCAACGTCCTGACTTTC	CASGTGQAGANVLTF
-	TRBJ2-1	-	TRBV23-1	TGCGCCAGCAGGCTCAATGAGCAGTTCTTC	CASRLNEQFF
TRBD1	TRBJ2-7	-	TRBV19	TGTGCCAGTAGTAGGCAGGGGGACAACTACGAGCAGTACTTC	CASSRQGDNYEQYF
-	TRBJ2-7	-	TRBV7-7	TGTGCCGGCAGCCCCGGACCTAACTACGAGCAGTACTTC	CAGSPGPNYEQYF
-	TRBJ1-5	-	TRBV7-9	TGTGCCAGCAGCCGGGGAATCAATCAGCCCCAGCATTTT	CASSRGINQPQHF
TRBD2	TRBJ2-3	-	TRBV9	TGTGCCAGCAGCGTTTTTAGCGGGGGGGCCACAGATACGCAGTATTTT	CASSVFSGGATDTQYF
TRBD2	TRBJ2-4	-	TRBV19	TGTGCCAGTAGTCCCCGACTAGCGGGAGGGGCCAAAAACATTCAGTACTTC	CASSPRLAGGAKNIQYF
-	TRBJ1-3	few	TRBV7-2	TGTGCCAGCAGCTCGACACCCAACTCTGGAAACACCATATATTTT	CASSSTPNSGNTIYF
TRBD2	TRBJ2-5	-	TRBV6-1	TGTGCCAGCAGTGAAGCACCTAGCGGGGTCCAAGAGACCCAGTACTTC	CASSEAPSGVQETQYF
TRBD1	TRBJ1-6	-	TRBV5-6	TGTGCCAGCAGCTTGAGGGGGCGAGATAATTCACCCCTCCACTTT	CASSLRGRDNSPLHF
-	TRBJ1-2	-	TRBV7-2	TGTGCCAGCAGCTCCCGTGTTGGGGCATTTTCCTATGGCTACACCTTC	CASSSRVGAFSYGYTF
-	TRBJ2-7	-	TRBV13	TGTGCCAGCAGCTTAGGGCCGACTAGATCCTACGAGCAGTACTTC	CASSLGPTRSYEQYF